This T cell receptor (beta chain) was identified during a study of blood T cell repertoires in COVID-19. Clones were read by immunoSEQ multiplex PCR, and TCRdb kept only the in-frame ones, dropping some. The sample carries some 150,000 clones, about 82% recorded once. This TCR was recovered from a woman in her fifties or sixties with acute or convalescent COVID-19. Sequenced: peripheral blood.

The CDR3, as DNA: TGTGCCACCAGCACAAGACAGGGGTCACGCTATGGCTACACCTTC. Protein product: CATSTRQGSRYGYTF. The rearrangement uses TRBV15 and TRBJ1-2; 8 bases are a match to TRBD1. The ends lost 4 bases at V and 4 bases at J; junction bases unmatched: 8. CDR1 and CDR2 from the germline V gene are LNHNV and YYDKDF (reference sequence). The CDR3 consists of 15 residues.